Following are 10 T cell receptor beta chains from one sample sequenced in a study of glioma-infiltrating T cells. TCR alpha and beta CDR3 regions were amplified from RNA using iRepertoire nested multiplex PCR. TCRdb fed the multiplex PCR reads into MiXCR, producing one record per CDR3 protein. There are 93,000 or so distinct CDR3 sequences in the sample; around 28% occur only once, and about 40% lies in the top ten. Sample: glioma tissue, nonneoplastic brain tissue, or PBMCs (not recorded which). All receptors derive from a human donor with low-grade glioma or glioblastoma, undergoing nonglioma brain surgery, or in good health (not recorded which).

To note about this clonotype: A junction boundary mismatches the germline segment, possibly from a read error. The CDR3 region is CDSSQDLGTGETQYF. CDR3 DNA sequence: TGTGACAGCAGCCAAGATCTAGGGACAGGAGAGACCCAGTACTTC. The chain joins TRBV4-2 to TRBJ2-5; TRBD1 matches at 8 bases. The CDR3 spans 15 residues. Germline CDR1 reads LGHNA; CDR2 reads YNFKEQ.

In its sample, this clonotype was seen a few times. The chain recombines TRBV5-6 with TRBJ2-7, with 10 bases lining up with TRBD2. Germline V gives CDR1 SGHDT, CDR2 YYEEEE. The CDR3 spans 14 residues. Trimming removed 4 bases from V and 4 bases from J; junction bases left unmatched: 5. CDR3 region: CASSKGLAVYEQYF. The CDR3 DNA follows: TGTGCCAGCAGCAAAGGACTAGCGGTTTACGAGCAGTACTTC.

There are many counts of this clonotype. The rearrangement links TRBV6-6 to TRBJ1-2, with D uncertain. With 2 bases removed from V and 4 bases from J, the gap between germline ends came to 14 bases. CDR3 size: 15 residues. The V gene's germline CDR1 is MNHNY and CDR2 SVGAGI (reference sequence). The DNA for the CDR3 is TGTGCCAGCAGTTACCTCGGGCAGACGAGCTATGGCTACACCTTC. Protein product: CASSYLGQTSYGYTF.

This clonotype was detected many times. This chain uses TRBV28 with TRBJ2-5; 8 positions agree with TRBD1. The CDR3 has 16 residues. Trimming removed 3 bases from V and 5 bases from J; junction bases left unmatched: 11. Germline V CDR1 and CDR2: MDHEN, SYDVKM. CDR3 region: CASSLIVQGARETQYF. CDR3 nucleotide sequence: TGTGCCAGCAGTTTGATCGTGCAGGGGGCACGGGAGACCCAGTACTTC.

Turning to this clonotype: A much bigger clone sits one base away, suggesting this may be a read error. The rearrangement joins TRBV6-5 to TRBJ2-5; 7 bases are a match to TRBD1. Trimming cost V 6 bases and J 5 bases; bases outside gene matches: 6. CDR3 length equals 13 residues. Germline assignment: CDR1 MNHEY and CDR2 SVGAGI. CDR3: CASRVTGVETQYF. DNA of the CDR3: TGTGCCAGCAGAGTCACAGGGGTGGAGACCCAGTACTTC.

This clonotype was counted a few times. The V gene is TRBV7-8, the J gene TRBJ2-3, with D possibly TRBD1 on 5 matching bases. From germline, CDR1 is SGHVS and CDR2 FQNEAQ. Between the trimmed V and J ends, which lost 1 base and 4 bases, there was a span of 9 bases. This CDR3 region has 14 residues. The chain's CDR3 is CASSLDLQADTQYF. The CDR3 nucleotides are TGTGCCAGCAGCTTAGATCTACAGGCAGATACGCAGTATTTT.

This clonotype has more than one count but fewer than ten. V usage is TRBV3-1 and J usage is TRBJ2-5; 10 nucleotides line up with TRBD1. Looked up from germline, CDR1 is LGHDT and CDR2 is YNNKEL (reference sequence). V was pared by 4 bases and J by 2 bases, with 7 bases of the junction left unmatched. CDR3 length: 16 amino acids. CDR3 bases: TGTGCCAGCAGCCGAGGGACAGGGGCGTTTCAAGAGACCCAGTACTTC. It yields the protein CASSRGTGAFQETQYF.

This clonotype occurred many times. The chain links TRBV6-6 to TRBJ2-7, with D perhaps matching TRBD1 or TRBD2 (5 bases each). From germline, CDR1 is MNHNY and CDR2 SVGAGI (reference sequence). This CDR3 is built from 15 residues. The germline V and J ends were trimmed by 2 bases and 2 bases, with 13 bases remaining between them. The CDR3 spells CASSYKFGGPYEQYF. CDR3 in DNA: TGTGCCAGCAGTTACAAATTTGGGGGACCCTACGAGCAGTACTTC.

This clonotype was picked up many times. The rearrangement uses TRBV19 and TRBJ2-3; 8 nucleotides line up with TRBD2. This CDR3 contains 16 residues. Germline trimming cut 5 bases from V and 4 bases from J; bases unmatched to any gene: 11. Germline CDR1 and CDR2: LNHDA and SQIVND (reference sequence). This chain's CDR3 is CASSSQAGVGSDTQYF. The CDR3 nucleotides are TGTGCCAGTAGTTCACAAGCGGGGGTGGGCTCAGATACGCAGTATTTT.

This clonotype has only a few counts. V and J are TRBV12-3 or TRBV12-4 and TRBJ2-2; 7 bases fit TRBD1. This CDR3 is built from 14 residues. V shed 3 bases, J shed 7 bases, and the junction held 5 bases outside the gene matches. This CDR3 reads CASSFGTVGGELFF. The CDR3 nucleotides read TGTGCCAGCAGTTTCGGGACAGTGGGCGGGGAGCTGTTTTTT.